What follows is one T cell receptor beta chain and its context. This clonotype was found many times. The antigen it recognizes is unknown. Qualities for individual bases were not recorded, and no much larger clone is one base off. The entry originates in a study of response to subunit inactivated influenza vaccine (dated by TCRdb to the late 2010s). Study-level background: The study used deep quantitative T cell receptor repertoire profiling to track responses to a trivalent subunit inactivated influenza vaccine. The study at large found these results: The authors proposed that each seasonal influenza vaccination may bring in only a limited number of new T cells.

The library was produced with RT-PCR. TCRdb lists the instrument as Illumina HiSeq 2500. TCRdb reanalyzed the raw reads on its own, using fastp at Q25 for trimming and MiXCR for clone calling, and kept in-frame beta chains. Rows are unified per CDR3 protein, each entry keeping the most common DNA and genes. In all, the sample holds about 240,000 distinct CDR3 sequences, and 12% of those were seen once. About 7.8% of the sample rests with the top ten. From V the trimming removes 4 bases and from J it removes 0 bases, while the gene matches leave 7 bases of the junction unaccounted for. Reading from cysteine to phenylalanine, the CDR3 counts 15 amino acids. CDR3 DNA is the only sequence kept; it has 45 bases, read in frame from the first base. Sequences SQVTM (CDR1) and ANQGSEA (CDR2) are obtained from the germline V gene.

The input for sequencing was non-naive T cells sorted from PBMCs, taken around 14 days before vaccination. The cell subset or site label here, explained by the study, means: memory T cell fraction. This TCR was recovered from a man in his fifties who received an inactivated influenza vaccine. Donor details come from another sample of the same person, matched by shared clones. The chain was built from TRBV29-1 and TRBJ2-3; 7 bases in the middle match TRBD2. In nucleotides, the sequence is TGCAGCGTTGCTGTGGGGGGGACTAGCACAGATACGCAGTATTTT. Its translation reads: CSVAVGGTSTDTQYF.